The source of this T cell receptor beta chain is a study of CD8+ T cells in alopecia areata. Overall study context: The authors scored treated patients' severity by affected scalp percentage.

General observations from the study: Only a single nonresponder existed, so baseline CD8+ expansion links stay unclear. Persistence in scalp and blood during tofacitinib was observed for many expanded lesional clones.

V gave up 1 base and J gave up 1 base, with 5 bases separating them. CDR1 is SEHNR and CDR2 is FQNEAQ in the germline V gene (reference sequence). The CDR3 is 14 residues long. The treatment denotes: oral pan-JAK inhibitor, 5-10 mg twice daily. Alopecia areata patients provided lesional scalp punch biopsies and peripheral blood, both collected for the study. This clone has just a few counts. Its antigen is currently unknown. Within the sample, other DNA sequences also encode this same CDR3. The sequencing template was cDNA reverse transcribed from extracted RNA. TCRdb keeps only in-frame clones here, not all; method: immunoSEQ multiplex PCR. This sample yields around 100,000 clones, of which about nine tenths are seen a single time; 11% belongs to the top ten.

The starting material was CD8+ T cells sorted from blood, obtained around week 34, from a patient treated with tofacitinib. The V call is TRBV7-9, the J call TRBJ2-1, with D hard to call. This TCR was sampled from a human donor with alopecia areata. The chain's CDR3 is CASSLESSYNEQFF. CDR3 nucleotides: TGTGCCAGCAGCTTAGAGAGTTCCTACAATGAGCAGTTCTTC.